This T cell receptor (beta chain) was found in a study of blood T cell repertoires in COVID-19. The study recruited people aged roughly 18 to 100 years across about 25 US areas. Recovered Cohort 3 donors showed two negative PCRs, clearance, or symptom resolution. Assay used: immunoSEQ multiplex PCR; TCRdb lists only in-frame clones, some missing. The table shows 250,000 to 350,000 clones, with around 90% occurring only once. Losses at the gene ends were 7 bases for V and 5 bases for J; bases not matched to a gene: 9. CDR3 length equals 14 residues. Germline lookup yields CDR1 WSHSY and CDR2 SAAADI. The TCR was taken from a woman younger than 45 who had recovered from COVID-19. V gene TRBV10-2 combines with J gene TRBJ2-7; 9 bases line up with TRBD1. Source material: PBMCs or T cells enriched from blood (not recorded which). The CDR3 is CASKTGGTHDEQYF. CDR3 nucleotides: TGCGCCAGCAAGACAGGGGGGACTCACGACGAGCAGTACTTC.